The rows below give T cell receptor beta chains drawn from one sample of a study of cytomegalovirus exposure and HLA in healthy donors. TCRdb's copy holds only in-frame clones and misses some; the assay was immunoSEQ multiplex PCR. The table has 95,000 to 150,000 clones, around three quarters seen once. Sequenced input: PBMCs. The source of these receptors is a human donor in good health. The CDR3 runs from the conserved cysteine through the conserved F or W. The D gene is left open where the match is weak. Size is omitted from some rows. Given values are once, few, many or a class for expanded clones.

J: TRBJ2-5; size: -; D: TRBD1; V: TRBV28; DNA: TGTGCCAGCAGACCCCGGACAGGAGGCCAAGAGACCCAGTACTTC; CDR3: CASRPRTGGQETQYF
J: TRBJ2-7; size: -; D: -; V: TRBV5-1; DNA: TGCGCCAGCAGCTCACCAAGGGGTGGCCATTACGAGCAGTACTTC; CDR3: CASSSPRGGHYEQYF
J: TRBJ2-3; size: -; D: TRBD2; V: TRBV5-1; DNA: TGCGCCAGCAGCTTGGAAGAGCGGGAGGGCCCGGGAGATACGCAGTATTTT; CDR3: CASSLEEREGPGDTQYF
J: TRBJ2-3; size: -; D: -; V: TRBV2; DNA: TGTGCCAGCAACACAGGGTTGGATACGCAGTATTTT; CDR3: CASNTGLDTQYF
J: TRBJ2-1; size: -; D: TRBD2; V: TRBV6-4; DNA: TGTGCCAGCAGTGACTTCATTAGCGGGAGAGACTACAATGAGCAGTTCTTC; CDR3: CASSDFISGRDYNEQFF
J: TRBJ2-7; size: once; D: TRBD1; V: TRBV11-1; DNA: TGTGCCAGCAGCCCCTATCCTAGGACAGGGGGATACGAGCAGTACTTC; CDR3: CASSPYPRTGGYEQYF
J: TRBJ1-2; size: -; D: -; V: TRBV12-1; DNA: TGTGCCAGCAGCTTTTTCCAGGGGGCCTATGGCTACACCTTC; CDR3: CASSFFQGAYGYTF
J: TRBJ2-1; size: few; D: -; V: TRBV6-1; DNA: TGTGCCAGCAGTGAAGCGAGGAAGCAGTTCTTC; CDR3: CASSEARKQFF
J: TRBJ1-1; size: few; D: TRBD1; V: TRBV6-5; DNA: TGTGCCAGCACCCCGGACAGGGGGCGAAACACTGAAGCTTTCTTT; CDR3: CASTPDRGRNTEAFF
J: TRBJ1-1; size: few; D: TRBD1; V: TRBV28; DNA: TGTGCCAGCAGCCCGGACAGGAGAGTTAACACTGAAGCTTTCTTT; CDR3: CASSPDRRVNTEAFF
J: TRBJ1-1; size: -; D: -; V: TRBV4-1; DNA: TGCGCCAGCAGCCAGGCAACCAGCACTGAAGCTTTCTTT; CDR3: CASSQATSTEAFF
J: TRBJ1-5; size: -; D: TRBD1; V: TRBV5-6; DNA: TGTGCCAGTAGCTTCGGACAGGGGCTAGGGCCCCAGCATTTT; CDR3: CASSFGQGLGPQHF
J: TRBJ2-1; size: once; D: TRBD2; V: TRBV29-1; DNA: TGCAGCGTTGAGGCGGGGGGCGCGAGTAATGAGCAGTTCTTC; CDR3: CSVEAGGASNEQFF
J: TRBJ2-7; size: -; D: -; V: TRBV21-1; DNA: TGTGCCAGCAGCGCATGGACAGTGGACAGGTTCACCTCCTACGAGCAGTACTTC; CDR3: CASSAWTVDRFTSYEQYF
J: TRBJ2-5; size: -; D: -; V: TRBV13; DNA: TGTGCCAGCAGCTCCCTTGGGGGGATGGAGACCCAGTACTTC; CDR3: CASSSLGGMETQYF
J: TRBJ1-2; size: -; D: -; V: TRBV11-2; DNA: TGTGCCAGCAGCTTATCCGGGAAATATGGCTACACCTTC; CDR3: CASSLSGKYGYTF
J: TRBJ1-5; size: -; D: -; V: TRBV10-3; DNA: TGTGCCACCGAGGGGGGGGAGGGCAATCAGCCCCAGCATTTT; CDR3: CATEGGEGNQPQHF
J: TRBJ1-1; size: -; D: -; V: TRBV9; DNA: TGTGCCAGCAGCCCTATCTCGAACACTGAAGCTTTCTTT; CDR3: CASSPISNTEAFF
J: TRBJ2-1; size: -; D: TRBD1; V: TRBV7-9; DNA: TGTGCCAGCAGCCCCTCCGGGACAGGGGCAATGGGTGAGCAGTTCTTC; CDR3: CASSPSGTGAMGEQFF
J: TRBJ1-2; size: -; D: -; V: TRBV4-1; DNA: TGCGCCAGCAGCCAAGATGGGGGGGGAGGGAACTATGGCTACACCTTC; CDR3: CASSQDGGGGNYGYTF
J: TRBJ2-1; size: -; D: -; V: TRBV28; DNA: TGTGCCAGCAGTTTAAGCGGCCACTGGGAGTTCTTC; CDR3: CASSLSGHWEFF
J: TRBJ2-3; size: once; D: -; V: TRBV4-1; DNA: TGCGCCAGCAGGTTTTCGGAGTTCACAGATACGCAGTATTTT; CDR3: CASRFSEFTDTQYF
J: TRBJ2-7; size: few; D: TRBD2; V: TRBV6-5; DNA: TGTGCCAGCAGTTACAGGGGGACTAGCGGCTCCTACGAGCAGTACTTC; CDR3: CASSYRGTSGSYEQYF
J: TRBJ1-4; size: -; D: -; V: TRBV15; DNA: TGTGCCACCCGGAGGAGCGAGGTTGAAAAACTGTTTTTT; CDR3: CATRRSEVEKLFF
J: TRBJ1-5; size: -; D: -; V: TRBV10-2; DNA: TGCGCCAGCAGTCCCCAGGGAGGGAGCAATCAGCCCCAGCATTTT; CDR3: CASSPQGGSNQPQHF
J: TRBJ2-1; size: -; D: TRBD2; V: TRBV28; DNA: TGTGCCAGCAGGTCTAGGGGGACTAGCGGGTACAATGAGCAGTTCTTC; CDR3: CASRSRGTSGYNEQFF
J: TRBJ2-5; size: -; D: -; V: TRBV12-5; DNA: TGTGCTAGTGGTTTGGTATTCGGGGGGCGAATCCAAGAGACCCAGTACTTC; CDR3: CASGLVFGGRIQETQYF
J: TRBJ1-1; size: once; D: TRBD1; V: TRBV6-7; DNA: TGTGCCAGCACCCTGGACAGGCCCGACACTGAAGCTTTCTTT; CDR3: CASTLDRPDTEAFF
J: TRBJ1-2; size: -; D: TRBD1; V: TRBV30; DNA: TGTGCCTGGAGTAGGAAGGGGGCGCAGGTGTGGGGCTACACCTTC; CDR3: CAWSRKGAQVWGYTF
J: TRBJ2-1; size: -; D: -; V: TRBV5-6; DNA: TGTGCCTCCTACCCCACGGGAGCAGATGAGCAGTTCTTC; CDR3: CASYPTGADEQFF
J: TRBJ2-1; size: -; D: -; V: TRBV7-9; DNA: TGTGCCAGCAGCTTTAGGGACATTAACAATGAGCAGTTCTTC; CDR3: CASSFRDINNEQFF
J: TRBJ2-7; size: -; D: -; V: TRBV2; DNA: TGTGCCAGCACTAGCACCCAGGCCACCTACGAGCAGTACTTC; CDR3: CASTSTQATYEQYF
J: TRBJ2-3; size: -; D: -; V: TRBV7-2; DNA: TGTGCCAGCAGCTCCATCGCCCTGGGGGAGGCCGTAGATACGCAGTATTTT; CDR3: CASSSIALGEAVDTQYF
J: TRBJ2-1; size: -; D: TRBD2; V: TRBV9; DNA: TGTGCCAGCAGCGTAGGAGGGAGCGGGAGGGCCAATGAGCAGTTCTTC; CDR3: CASSVGGSGRANEQFF
J: TRBJ1-1; size: -; D: -; V: TRBV28; DNA: TGTGCCAGCAGCCAAAACAACGGACAGTTCAGGACTGAAGCTTTCTTT; CDR3: CASSQNNGQFRTEAFF
J: TRBJ1-1; size: few; D: -; V: TRBV5-1; DNA: TGCGCCAGCAGCGTCGGGGGAGGCTCTGAAGCTTTCTTT; CDR3: CASSVGGGSEAFF
J: TRBJ2-7; size: -; D: TRBD1; V: TRBV7-2; DNA: TGTGCCAGCAGCCCCGGACAGGGGGGGGCTCAGGCCTACGAGCAGTACTTC; CDR3: CASSPGQGGAQAYEQYF
J: TRBJ2-7; size: -; D: TRBD1; V: TRBV11-3; DNA: TGTGCCAGCAGCTTAGATCGGACAGGGTTGGGCGAGCAGTACTTC; CDR3: CASSLDRTGLGEQYF
J: TRBJ2-1; size: -; D: -; V: TRBV29-1; DNA: TGCAGCGGCCTCGAGGTTCAGCAGTTCTTC; CDR3: CSGLEVQQFF
J: TRBJ2-5; size: once; D: TRBD2; V: TRBV2; DNA: TGTGCCAGCGAGAGTCTGGCGGGGGTAGGAGAGACCCAGTACTTC; CDR3: CASESLAGVGETQYF
J: TRBJ1-1; size: few; D: -; V: TRBV6-5; DNA: TGTGCCAGCAGTTACTTTCAGGGGAACACTGAAGCTTTCTTT; CDR3: CASSYFQGNTEAFF
J: TRBJ1-2; size: -; D: -; V: TRBV7-9; DNA: TGTGCCAGCAGCCTCGACAGCAACTATGGCTACACCTTC; CDR3: CASSLDSNYGYTF
J: TRBJ1-5; size: -; D: -; V: TRBV19; DNA: TGTGCCAGTAGTACCTGGACGCGGGGCAATCAGCCCCAGCATTTT; CDR3: CASSTWTRGNQPQHF
J: TRBJ1-4; size: -; D: -; V: TRBV19; DNA: TGTGCCAGTAACATTGCAACTAATGAAAAACTGTTTTTT; CDR3: CASNIATNEKLFF
J: TRBJ2-1; size: -; D: TRBD1; V: TRBV29-1; DNA: TGCAGCGCCCGGGACAGTTCCAACAATGAGCAGTTCTTC; CDR3: CSARDSSNNEQFF
J: TRBJ2-3; size: -; D: TRBD1; V: TRBV29-1; DNA: TGCAGCGTTGGACTTCCGGGACAGGGGGCAGATACGCAGTATTTT; CDR3: CSVGLPGQGADTQYF
J: TRBJ2-7; size: -; D: -; V: TRBV6-9; DNA: TGTGCCATCTCCCCTCCCTACGAGCAGTACTTC; CDR3: CAISPPYEQYF
J: TRBJ1-5; size: -; D: -; V: TRBV28; DNA: TGTGCCAGCAGCTCCCTCGGGGGTGGCCAGCCCCAGCATTTT; CDR3: CASSSLGGGQPQHF
J: TRBJ2-7; size: -; D: TRBD1; V: TRBV25-1; DNA: TGTGCCAGCAGTGCCTATCCCGGGACAGGGGTCCCCTACGAGCAGTACTTC; CDR3: CASSAYPGTGVPYEQYF
J: TRBJ2-7; size: -; D: -; V: TRBV28; DNA: TGTGCCAGCAGCTCCCGCCCGCGGGACCCCTACGAGCAGTACTTC; CDR3: CASSSRPRDPYEQYF
J: TRBJ1-1; size: -; D: -; V: TRBV5-1; DNA: TGCGCCAGCAGCTTGCAGGGGCATAACACTGAAGCTTTCTTT; CDR3: CASSLQGHNTEAFF
J: TRBJ1-1; size: -; D: -; V: TRBV2; DNA: TGTGCCAGCAGCCAAGACAGCAACACTGAAGCTTTCTTT; CDR3: CASSQDSNTEAFF
J: TRBJ2-3; size: few; D: -; V: TRBV28; DNA: TGTGCCAGCAGTTTGGGGGCCCTGAGGACAGATACGCAGTATTTT; CDR3: CASSLGALRTDTQYF
J: TRBJ2-1; size: -; D: -; V: TRBV11-3; DNA: TGTGCCAGCAGCTTATCCGGGACTTTATCCTACAATGAGCAGTTCTTC; CDR3: CASSLSGTLSYNEQFF
J: TRBJ2-7; size: -; D: -; V: TRBV11-2; DNA: TGTGCCAGCAGCTTAGCCGGGAGCTACGAGCAGTACTTC; CDR3: CASSLAGSYEQYF